Given below is one TCR beta chain in context. Clones were sequenced by immunoSEQ multiplex PCR, and TCRdb holds only the in-frame ones, with some missing. The repertoire holds 70,000 to 80,000 clones, about nine tenths seen once, with roughly a tenth in the top ten. This entry comes from a study of control samples from healthy donors and cancer patients. CDR1 MNHEY and CDR2 SMNVEV come from the germline V gene (reference sequence). The CDR3 is 15 residues long. V was pared by 1 base and J by 0 bases, with 8 bases between. The TCR sequence derives from a woman aged 45 to 65 with colorectal cancer. The chain carries TRBV27 and TRBJ2-3; no clear D. Sequenced sample: PBMCs. This CDR3 reads CASSLWATSTDTQYF. The CDR3 nucleotides read TGTGCCAGCAGTTTATGGGCTACTAGCACAGATACGCAGTATTTT.